This is a list of T cell receptor beta chains from one sample in a study of blood T cell repertoires in COVID-19. TCRdb's copy holds only in-frame clones and misses some; the assay was immunoSEQ multiplex PCR. The sample has about 300,000 clones, 88% seen once. Sequenced: peripheral blood. These receptors all stem from a woman aged 25 to 39 who had recovered from COVID-19. Each CDR3 is given with its conserved first and last residue. Each record gives: D gene, J gene, clone size, V gene, CDR3 protein, CDR3 DNA. A D gene is named only where the DNA matches it firmly. Clone size is given for some rows only: seen once, a few or many times, or a class if the clone is expanded.

>-|TRBJ1-5|-|TRBV19
CASSIAQVSNQPQHF
TGTGCCAGTAGTATAGCACAGGTTAGCAATCAGCCCCAGCATTTT
>TRBD1|TRBJ2-2|-|TRBV27
CASSSGGPASGELFF
TGTGCCAGCAGTTCAGGGGGCCCGGCTTCCGGGGAGCTGTTTTTT
>TRBD1|TRBJ2-7|-|TRBV5-5
CASSLGGTGGIYEQYF
TGTGCCAGCAGCTTGGGCGGGACAGGGGGTATCTACGAGCAGTACTTC
>-|TRBJ2-5|-|TRBV5-1
CASSPGQLETQYF
TGCGCCAGCAGCCCCGGACAGTTAGAGACCCAGTACTTC
>-|TRBJ2-7|-|TRBV2
CASSPANEQYF
TGTGCCAGCAGTCCCGCGAACGAGCAGTACTTC
>TRBD1|TRBJ1-1|-|TRBV29-1
CSVADRGFADAVIEQSEAFF
TGCAGCGTCGCGGACAGGGGTTTTGCGGATGCGGTTATTGAACAAAGTGAAGCTTTCTTT
>-|TRBJ1-1|-|TRBV7-6
CASSLAKGAEAFF
TGTGCCAGCAGCCTCGCGAAAGGGGCTGAAGCTTTCTTT
>TRBD1|TRBJ1-1|-|TRBV28
CASSSGTGYRNTEAFF
TGTGCCAGCAGCTCCGGGACAGGGTATCGGAACACTGAAGCTTTCTTT
>-|TRBJ1-6|-|TRBV9
CASSVAQGNSPLHF
TGTGCCAGCAGCGTAGCACAGGGTAATTCACCCCTCCACTTT
>-|TRBJ2-7|-|TRBV4-3
CASSQDWGNPYEQYF
TGCGCCAGCAGCCAAGACTGGGGCAACCCCTACGAGCAGTACTTC
>TRBD1|TRBJ1-2|-|TRBV7-9
CASSHRGPYGYTF
TGTGCCAGCAGCCACAGGGGACCCTATGGCTACACCTTC
>-|TRBJ2-2|-|TRBV3-1/TRBV3-2
CASSQDRPGELFF
TGTGCCAGCAGCCAAGACAGGCCCGGGGAGCTGTTTTTT
>TRBD1|TRBJ1-2|-|TRBV6-1
CASSDRQGVGYTF
TGTGCCAGCAGTGACAGACAGGGAGTCGGCTACACCTTC
>-|TRBJ2-1|-|TRBV7-8
CASSIRQKLEQFF
TGTGCCAGCAGCATCCGACAGAAGCTCGAGCAGTTCTTC
>TRBD1|TRBJ2-4|-|TRBV2
CATHLPGQGAKNIQYF
TGTGCCACCCATCTACCGGGACAGGGGGCCAAAAACATTCAGTACTTC
>-|TRBJ1-1|-|TRBV29-1
CSVAGSASRNTEAFF
TGCAGCGTTGCCGGAAGCGCCAGTAGAAACACTGAAGCTTTCTTT
>TRBD1|TRBJ1-4|once|TRBV6-5
CASSNQGQSYEKLFF
TGTGCCAGCAGTAACCAGGGACAGTCTTATGAAAAACTGTTTTTT
>TRBD2|TRBJ2-2|-|TRBV7-2
CASSRPAAGGPSTGELFF
TGTGCCAGCAGCCGCCCGGCGGCGGGGGGGCCGAGCACCGGGGAGCTGTTTTTT
>-|TRBJ1-2|-|TRBV3-1/TRBV3-2
CASSRAGVLDYGYTF
TGTGCCAGCAGCCGTGCAGGGGTTTTGGACTATGGCTACACCTTC
>-|TRBJ1-2|-|TRBV12-3/TRBV12-4
CASSLRVGYGYTF
TGTGCCAGCAGCCTCAGGGTCGGCTATGGCTACACCTTC
>TRBD1|TRBJ1-1|-|TRBV5-1
CASSLVGQGLNTEAFF
TGCGCCAGCAGCTTGGTGGGACAGGGGTTAAACACTGAAGCTTTCTTT
>-|TRBJ1-6|few|TRBV30
CAWSTSNGVSPLHF
TGTGCCTGGAGTACATCCAACGGGGTTTCACCCCTCCACTTT
>-|TRBJ2-7|few|TRBV19
CASIGDNLREQYF
TGTGCCAGTATTGGGGACAACCTAAGGGAGCAGTACTTC
>-|TRBJ2-1|-|TRBV11-2
CASSPNNEQFF
TGTGCCAGCAGCCCCAACAATGAGCAGTTCTTC
>TRBD1|TRBJ2-1|once|TRBV19
CASSIFETGHNEQFF
TGTGCCAGTAGTATCTTCGAGACAGGGCACAATGAGCAGTTCTTC
>TRBD2|TRBJ2-3|-|TRBV24-1
CATSDPGLAGPRGTQYF
TGTGCCACCAGTGACCCCGGACTAGCGGGGCCTAGAGGTACGCAGTATTTT
>-|TRBJ1-1|-|TRBV18
CASSPRQMNTEAFF
TGTGCCAGCTCACCACGGCAGATGAACACTGAAGCTTTCTTT
>-|TRBJ2-1|-|TRBV12-3/TRBV12-4
CASSLTRVNEQFF
TGTGCCAGCAGCCTGACTAGGGTGAATGAGCAGTTCTTC
>-|TRBJ2-7|-|TRBV30
CAWSVRRPGLATYEQYF
TGTGCCTGGAGTGTACGACGGCCGGGACTGGCAACCTACGAGCAGTACTTC
>TRBD2|TRBJ2-1|-|TRBV7-9
CAGLAGNNEQFF
TGTGCGGGGCTAGCGGGGAACAATGAGCAGTTCTTC
>-|TRBJ1-6|-|TRBV15
CATSRDRVSNSPLHF
TGTGCCACCAGCAGAGACAGGGTCAGTAATTCACCCCTCCACTTT
>-|TRBJ1-5|-|TRBV6-2/TRBV6-3
CASSSQTVSNQPQHF
TGTGCCAGCAGTTCCCAGACAGTAAGCAATCAGCCCCAGCATTTT
>TRBD1|TRBJ1-1|-|TRBV12-3/TRBV12-4
CASSPGQVDEAFF
TGTGCCAGCAGCCCGGGACAGGTGGATGAAGCTTTCTTT
>-|TRBJ2-5|-|TRBV4-2
CASSQGNRRGETQYF
TGTGCCAGCAGCCAAGGGAATCGCAGGGGAGAGACCCAGTACTTC
>-|TRBJ2-1|-|TRBV10-3
CAISDQLGDEQFF
TGTGCCATCAGTGATCAGCTCGGGGATGAGCAGTTCTTC
>-|TRBJ1-5|-|TRBV15
CATSRTGARIQPQHF
TGTGCCACCAGCAGGACGGGAGCAAGGATACAGCCCCAGCATTTT
>TRBD1|TRBJ2-3|once|TRBV7-2
CASSSTGGAWDTQYF
TGTGCCAGCAGCTCGACAGGGGGCGCCTGGGATACGCAGTATTTT
>-|TRBJ1-5|-|TRBV6-2/TRBV6-3
CASSRSQGYQPQHF
TGTGCCAGCAGCAGATCACAGGGTTACCAGCCCCAGCATTTT
>-|TRBJ1-2|once|TRBV5-6
CASRFGAAEGYTF
TGTGCCAGCAGATTTGGGGCCGCCGAGGGCTACACCTTC
>TRBD1|TRBJ1-1|-|TRBV7-2
CASSVDRGNTEAFF
TGTGCCAGCAGCGTTGACAGGGGGAACACTGAAGCTTTCTTT
>-|TRBJ1-1|-|TRBV27
CASSRQGLVDTEAFF
TGTGCCAGCAGTCGGCAGGGGTTGGTGGACACTGAAGCTTTCTTT
>-|TRBJ2-7|once|TRBV27
CASSFGRRDEQYF
TGTGCCAGCAGTTTCGGCAGGCGCGACGAGCAGTACTTC
>-|TRBJ2-5|-|TRBV5-1
CASSSPGSTQYF
TGCGCCAGCAGTTCCCCGGGGTCGACCCAGTACTTC
>-|TRBJ1-1|-|TRBV5-1
CASSLAFGQRRSSTEAFF
TGCGCCAGCAGCTTGGCCTTTGGGCAAAGGCGATCGAGCACTGAAGCTTTCTTT
>-|TRBJ1-4|-|TRBV28
CASSSGAFNEKLFF
TGTGCCAGCAGTAGCGGGGCCTTTAATGAAAAACTGTTTTTT
>TRBD1|TRBJ2-5|-|TRBV5-1
CASSPGAGGLETQYF
TGCGCCAGCAGCCCCGGGGCAGGGGGCCTGGAGACCCAGTACTTC
>TRBD1|TRBJ1-1|-|TRBV12-3/TRBV12-4
CASSTGVGEAFF
TGTGCCAGCAGTACAGGGGTGGGGGAAGCTTTCTTT
>-|TRBJ1-2|-|TRBV5-1
CASSLAPGQGYTF
TGCGCCAGCAGCTTGGCCCCGGGACAAGGCTACACCTTC
>TRBD1|TRBJ1-1|-|TRBV6-1
CASSLDRGSTEAFF
TGTGCCAGCAGCCTGGACAGGGGGAGTACTGAAGCTTTCTTT